Each of the 8 T cell receptor beta chains below was sequenced from the same sample in a study of T-cell reconstitution after alpha-beta-depleted transplantation in children. The authors prepared the TCRbeta library with unique molecular identifiers. TCRdb re-derived calls from the PCR reads in MiXCR, one entry per CDR3 protein. The profile shows about 250,000 distinct CDR3 sequences, roughly a quarter of them singletons. The sequences come from PBMCs, mostly from graft donor cells, collected 360 days after TCRalphabeta/CD19-depleted stem cell transplant. These receptors all come from a female patient aged 2-15 years who had a stem cell transplant for congenital amegakaryocytic thrombocytopenia, so the T cells may come from the graft donor.

This clonotype was observed a handful of times. The germline gene is not matched at one end of the junction; a read error may be the cause. The chain carries TRBV6-1 and TRBJ2-1; the match to TRBD2 covers 13 bases. The germline gives CDR1 MNHNS, CDR2 SASEGT. This CDR3 region has 15 residues. CDR3 residues: CASSTEGLAGRYEVF. CDR3 DNA sequence: TGTGCCAGCAGTACGGAGGGACTAGCGGGGCGGTACGAGGTCTTC.

This clonotype was recorded a few times. The chain has TRBV20-1 and TRBJ1-2, with D possibly being TRBD1 (5 bases). V was shortened by 6 bases and J by 5 bases, with 13 bases between the two germline ends. The CDR3 sequence is 12 residues long. Germline V lookup: CDR1 DFQATT, CDR2 SNEGSKA (reference sequence). CDR3: CSAPTALYGYTF. As DNA, the CDR3 is TGCAGTGCCCCGACAGCCCTATATGGCTACACCTTC.

The gene calls are TRBV25-1 and TRBJ2-5; a weak D match, TRBD2 (6 bases). Trimming removed 2 bases at V and 5 bases at J, with 21 bases between. The CDR3 contains 17 residues. Looked up from germline, CDR1 is MGHDK and CDR2 is SYGVNS. As DNA, the CDR3 is TGTGCCAGCAGTGAAACCGGACCGTATCCCGGAGGGGAGACCCAGTACTTC. This translates into CASSETGPYPGGETQYF.

The rearrangement uses TRBV20-1 and TRBJ2-3, with D possibly TRBD2 on 5 matching bases. The CDR3 length is 13 residues. Trimming removed 8 bases from V and 1 base from J, with 13 bases in between. The germline CDR1 and CDR2 sequences are DFQATT and SNEGSKA (reference sequence). This CDR3 is CSPWRAGTDTQYF. DNA for the CDR3: TGCAGTCCCTGGCGGGCTGGCACAGATACGCAGTATTTT.

The rearrangement links TRBV28 to TRBJ2-7, with TRBD1 identical over 9 bases. CDR1 and CDR2 (germline): MDHEN, SYDVKM. This CDR3 is built from 14 residues. V lost 6 bases, J lost 3 bases, and 6 bases stayed unmatched. CDR3 sequence reads: CASSNRGLLYEQYF. CDR3 sequence (DNA): TGTGCCAGCAGCAACAGGGGGCTCCTCTACGAGCAGTACTTC.

V usage is TRBV5-1 and J usage is TRBJ1-3; D is uncertain. V was shortened by 0 bases and J by 0 bases, with 4 bases between the two germline ends. CDR1 is SGHRS and CDR2 is YFSETQ in the germline V gene. The CDR3 sequence is 14 residues long. The CDR3, as DNA: TGCGCCAGCAGCTTGGATCGCTCTGGAAACACCATATATTTT. It yields the protein CASSLDRSGNTIYF.

This clonotype has more than one count but fewer than ten. CDR3 nucleotides: TGTGCCTGGAACGGTCAGACAAGTAGCTATGGCTACACCTTC. This gives the protein CAWNGQTSSYGYTF. The V gene is TRBV30, the J gene TRBJ1-2; the D is unclear. Germline CDR1 is GTSNPN and CDR2 is SVGIG (reference sequence). The V and J ends lost 4 bases and 4 bases respectively, with 16 bases between them. The CDR3 has 14 amino acids.

Many counts were recorded for this clonotype. The rearrangement links TRBV12-3 or TRBV12-4 to TRBJ2-3, with TRBD2 matching over 7 bases. J lost 3 bases, V lost 9 bases, and 12 bases had no gene match. The CDR3 contains 15 residues. The CDR3: CASSGWLAETDTQYF. Here the CDR3 DNA reads TGTGCCAGTTCCGGATGGCTAGCGGAGACAGATACGCAGTATTTT.